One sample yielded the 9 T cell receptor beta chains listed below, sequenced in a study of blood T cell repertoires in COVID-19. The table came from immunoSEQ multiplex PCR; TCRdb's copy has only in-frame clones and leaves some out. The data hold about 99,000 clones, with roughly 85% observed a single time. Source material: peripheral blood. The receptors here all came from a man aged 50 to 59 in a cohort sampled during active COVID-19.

The CDR3 DNA follows: TGTGCCAGCGGCCCCCCTCTTCTTGGCTACACCTTC. This translates into CASGPPLLGYTF. The V gene is TRBV7-8, the J gene TRBJ1-2, with unresolved D. The germline gives CDR1 SGHVS, CDR2 FQNEAQ. V shed 8 bases and J shed 7 bases, with 14 bases lying between them. The CDR3 loop spans 12 amino acids.

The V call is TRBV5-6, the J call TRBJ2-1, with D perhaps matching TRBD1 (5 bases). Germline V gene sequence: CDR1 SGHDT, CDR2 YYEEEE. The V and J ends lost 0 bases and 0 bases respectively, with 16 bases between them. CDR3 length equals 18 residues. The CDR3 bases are TGTGCCAGCAGCTTGGTGGGGCTCTCGATTAGCTCCTACAATGAGCAGTTCTTC. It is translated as CASSLVGLSISSYNEQFF.

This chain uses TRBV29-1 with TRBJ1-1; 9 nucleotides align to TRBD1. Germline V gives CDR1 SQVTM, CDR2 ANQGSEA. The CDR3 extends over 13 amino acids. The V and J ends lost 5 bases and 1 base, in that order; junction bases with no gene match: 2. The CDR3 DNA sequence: TGCAGCGTTCGGGGACAGGGGAACACTGAAGCTTTCTTT. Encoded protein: CSVRGQGNTEAFF.

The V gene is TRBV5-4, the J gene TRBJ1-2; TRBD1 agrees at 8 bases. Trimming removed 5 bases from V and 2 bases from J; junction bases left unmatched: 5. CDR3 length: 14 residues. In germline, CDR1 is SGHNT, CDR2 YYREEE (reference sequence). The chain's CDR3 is CASRKDRVNYGYTF. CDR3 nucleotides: TGTGCCAGCAGAAAGGACAGGGTGAACTATGGCTACACCTTC.

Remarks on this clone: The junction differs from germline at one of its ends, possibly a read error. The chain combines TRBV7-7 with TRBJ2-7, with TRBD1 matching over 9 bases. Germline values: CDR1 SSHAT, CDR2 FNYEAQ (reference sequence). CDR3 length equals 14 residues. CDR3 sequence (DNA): TGTGCTAGCAGCCTGGGACAGGGTAACTACGAGCAGTACTTC. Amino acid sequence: CASSLGQGNYEQYF.

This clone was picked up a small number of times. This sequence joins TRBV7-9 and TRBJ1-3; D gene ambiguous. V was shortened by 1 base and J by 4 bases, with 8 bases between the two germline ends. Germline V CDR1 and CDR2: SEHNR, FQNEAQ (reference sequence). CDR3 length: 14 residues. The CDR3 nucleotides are TGTGCCAGCAGCTTAGAGGGCGGGGGAAACACCATATATTTT. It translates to CASSLEGGGNTIYF.

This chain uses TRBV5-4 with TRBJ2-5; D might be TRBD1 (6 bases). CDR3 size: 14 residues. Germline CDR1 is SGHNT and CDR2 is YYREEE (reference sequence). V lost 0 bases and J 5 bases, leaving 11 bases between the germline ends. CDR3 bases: TGTGCCAGCAGCTTGGGGCAGGGGCGGGAGACCCAGTACTTC. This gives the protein CASSLGQGRETQYF.

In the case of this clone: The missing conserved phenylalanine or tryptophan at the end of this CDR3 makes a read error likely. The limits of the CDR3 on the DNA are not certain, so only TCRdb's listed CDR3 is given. Here the CDR3 reads CASQNRVY. The V and J genes are TRBV25-1 and TRBJ2-7; the DNA was not compared with TRBD1, the D call given in the table. The germline V gene has CDR1 MGHDK and CDR2 SYGVNS. The CDR3 adds up to 8 amino acids, both ends counted.

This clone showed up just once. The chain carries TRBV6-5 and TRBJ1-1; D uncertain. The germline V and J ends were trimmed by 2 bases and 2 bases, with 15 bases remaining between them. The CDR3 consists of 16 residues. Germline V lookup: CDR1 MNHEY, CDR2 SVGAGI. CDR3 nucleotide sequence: TGTGCCAGCAGTTACAGGGCAAACGGGAGAAACACTGAAGCTTTCTTT. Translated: CASSYRANGRNTEAFF.